This paragraph covers one T cell receptor (beta chain) sequence. Its specificity is not known. Trimming took off 5 bases at V and 2 bases at J, with 14 bases between the two ends. Germline values: CDR1 MNHNS, CDR2 SASEGT. The CDR3 contains 15 residues. TCRdb keeps only in-frame clones here, not all; method: immunoSEQ multiplex PCR. The sample carries roughly 1,500,000 clones, 98% recorded once. This record belongs to a study of shared clonotypes between healthy human individuals. For the study at large: Donors, aged 18 to 49, were a couple of women and a few men.

Only Caucasian adults living in Nashville, Tennessee served as donors. It was into CD45RA+ naive and CD45RA-negative memory subsets that the CD4+ cells were split. Regarding the study as a whole: Sorted-subset sequencing, rarefaction showed, was incomplete despite large depth.

This sequence was found in a man in his thirties or forties in good health. The sequenced sample consisted of naive CD4+ T cells sorted from blood. Sample subset: CD45RA+ positively selected. This sequence joins TRBV6-1 and TRBJ2-3; no firm D call. The CDR3 region has the DNA TGTGCCAGCAGTCCCTCGGCCCCTTCCACAGATACGCAGTATTTT. This sequence encodes CASSPSAPSTDTQYF.